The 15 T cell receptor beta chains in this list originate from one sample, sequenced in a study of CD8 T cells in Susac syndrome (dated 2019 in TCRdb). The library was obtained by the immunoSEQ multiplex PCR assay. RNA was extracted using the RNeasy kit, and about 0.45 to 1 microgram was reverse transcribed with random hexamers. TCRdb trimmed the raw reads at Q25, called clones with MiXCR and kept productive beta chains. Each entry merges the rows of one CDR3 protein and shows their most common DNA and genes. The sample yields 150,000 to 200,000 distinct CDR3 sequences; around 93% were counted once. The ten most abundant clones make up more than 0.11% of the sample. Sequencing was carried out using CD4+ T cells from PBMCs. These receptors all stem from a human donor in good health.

CDR3 in DNA: TGTGCCAGTAGTGATTCATGGGCGACAGACTATGGCTACACCTTC. Protein sequence: CASSDSWATDYGYTF. The rearrangement links TRBV19 to TRBJ1-2; D might be TRBD1 (5 bases). Germline values: CDR1 LNHDA, CDR2 SQIVND (reference sequence). The length of the CDR3 is 15 residues. V was shortened by 5 bases and J by 3 bases, with 16 bases between the two germline ends.

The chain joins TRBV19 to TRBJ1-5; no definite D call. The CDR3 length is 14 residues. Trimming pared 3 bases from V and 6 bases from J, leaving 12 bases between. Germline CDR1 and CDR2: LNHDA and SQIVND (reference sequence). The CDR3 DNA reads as TGTGCCAGTAGTATCTTCGTGGGTGGTCAGCCCCAGCATTTT. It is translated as CASSIFVGGQPQHF.

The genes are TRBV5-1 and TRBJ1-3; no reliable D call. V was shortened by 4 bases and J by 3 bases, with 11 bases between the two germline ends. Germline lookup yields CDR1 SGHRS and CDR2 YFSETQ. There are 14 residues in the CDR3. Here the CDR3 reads CASSERTFGNTIYF. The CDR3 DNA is TGCGCCAGCAGCGAGCGGACCTTTGGAAACACCATATATTTT. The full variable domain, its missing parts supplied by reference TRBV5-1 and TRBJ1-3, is KAGVTQTPRYLIKTRGQQVTLSCSPISGHRSVSWYQQTPGQGLQFLFEYFSETQRNKGNFPGRFSGRQFSNSRSEMNVSTLELGDSALYLCASSERTFGNTIYFGEGSWLTVV.

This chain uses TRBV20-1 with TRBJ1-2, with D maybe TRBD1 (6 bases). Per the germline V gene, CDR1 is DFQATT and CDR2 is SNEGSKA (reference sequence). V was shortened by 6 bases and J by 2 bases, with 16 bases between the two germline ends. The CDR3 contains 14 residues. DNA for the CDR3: TGCAGTGCCCACCGAACCGGGACAAACTATGGCTACACCTTC. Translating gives CSAHRTGTNYGYTF.

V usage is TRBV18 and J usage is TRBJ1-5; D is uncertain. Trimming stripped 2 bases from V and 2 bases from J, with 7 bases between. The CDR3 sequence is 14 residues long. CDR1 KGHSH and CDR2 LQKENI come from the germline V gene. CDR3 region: CASSPGEGNQPQHF. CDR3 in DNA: TGTGCCAGCTCACCAGGGGAGGGCAATCAGCCCCAGCATTTT.

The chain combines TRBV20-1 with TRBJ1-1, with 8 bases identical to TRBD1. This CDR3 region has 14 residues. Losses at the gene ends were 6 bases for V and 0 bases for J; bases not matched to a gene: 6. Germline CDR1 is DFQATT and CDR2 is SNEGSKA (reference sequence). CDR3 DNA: TGCAGTGCGCGACAGGGGCTCATGAACACTGAAGCTTTCTTT. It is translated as CSARQGLMNTEAFF.

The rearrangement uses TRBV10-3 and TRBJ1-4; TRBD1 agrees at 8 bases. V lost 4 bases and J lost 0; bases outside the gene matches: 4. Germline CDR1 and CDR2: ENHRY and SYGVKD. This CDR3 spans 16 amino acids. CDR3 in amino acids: CAISGQGSATNEKLFF. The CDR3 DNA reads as TGTGCCATCAGTGGACAGGGGAGTGCAACTAATGAAAAACTGTTTTTT.

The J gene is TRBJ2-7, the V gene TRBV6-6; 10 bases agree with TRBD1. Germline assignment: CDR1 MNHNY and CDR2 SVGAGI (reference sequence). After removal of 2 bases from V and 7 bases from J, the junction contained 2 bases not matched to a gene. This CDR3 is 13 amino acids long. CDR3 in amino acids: CASSYGQGEEQYF. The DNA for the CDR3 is TGTGCCAGCAGTTACGGACAGGGGGAAGAGCAGTACTTC.

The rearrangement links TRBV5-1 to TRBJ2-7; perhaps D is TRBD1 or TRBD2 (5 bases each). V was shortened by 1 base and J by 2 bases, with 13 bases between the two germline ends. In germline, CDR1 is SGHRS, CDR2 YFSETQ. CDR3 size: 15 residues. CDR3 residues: CASSLLVTGPYEQYF. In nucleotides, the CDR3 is TGCGCCAGCAGCTTGCTCGTCACGGGACCCTACGAGCAGTACTTC. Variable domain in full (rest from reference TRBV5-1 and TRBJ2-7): KAGVTQTPRYLIKTRGQQVTLSCSPISGHRSVSWYQQTPGQGLQFLFEYFSETQRNKGNFPGRFSGRQFSNSRSEMNVSTLELGDSALYLCASSLLVTGPYEQYFGPGTRLTVT.

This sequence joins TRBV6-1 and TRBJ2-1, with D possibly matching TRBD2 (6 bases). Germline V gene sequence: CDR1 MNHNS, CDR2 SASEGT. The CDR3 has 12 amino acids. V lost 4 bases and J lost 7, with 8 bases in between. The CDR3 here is CASSGAGNEQFF. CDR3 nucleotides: TGTGCCAGCAGTGGAGCGGGTAATGAGCAGTTCTTC.

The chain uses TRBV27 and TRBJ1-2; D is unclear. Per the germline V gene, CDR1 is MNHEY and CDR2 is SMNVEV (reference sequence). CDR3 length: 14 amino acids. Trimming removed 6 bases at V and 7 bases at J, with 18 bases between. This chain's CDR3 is CASSPHSGGSGYTF. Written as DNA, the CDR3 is TGTGCCAGCAGCCCTCACTCAGGAGGAAGTGGCTACACCTTC.

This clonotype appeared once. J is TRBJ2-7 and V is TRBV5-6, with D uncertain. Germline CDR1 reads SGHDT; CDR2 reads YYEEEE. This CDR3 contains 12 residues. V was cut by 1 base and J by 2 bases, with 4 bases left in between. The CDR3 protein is CASSLWAYEQYF. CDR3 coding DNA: TGTGCCAGCAGCTTGTGGGCCTACGAGCAGTACTTC.

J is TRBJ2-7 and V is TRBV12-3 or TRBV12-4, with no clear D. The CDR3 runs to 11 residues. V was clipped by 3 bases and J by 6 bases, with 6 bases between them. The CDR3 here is CASSLTREQYF. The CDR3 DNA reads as TGTGCCAGCAGTTTGACTCGCGAGCAGTACTTC.

The CDR3 loop is CASSWQALNTGELFF. The CDR3 coding sequence is TGTGCCAGCAGTTGGCAGGCCCTGAACACCGGGGAGCTGTTTTTT. The chain combines TRBV27 with TRBJ2-2; D gene unclear. CDR1 is MNHEY, CDR2 SMNVEV, per germline (reference sequence). Deletions cut 4 bases from V and 1 base from J, with 10 bases between. This CDR3 comprises 15 residues.

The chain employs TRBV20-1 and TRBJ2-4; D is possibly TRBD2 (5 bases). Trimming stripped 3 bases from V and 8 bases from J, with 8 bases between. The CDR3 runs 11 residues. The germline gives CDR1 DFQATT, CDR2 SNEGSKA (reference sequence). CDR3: CSASSGDIQYF. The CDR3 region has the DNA TGCAGTGCTAGTTCCGGGGACATTCAGTACTTC.